This T cell receptor beta chain was sequenced in a study of T cells in Graves' hyperthyroidism and ophthalmopathy. The authors deemed Graves' hyperthyroidism stable absent ophthalmopathy progression within 18 months. The study based diagnoses on clinical symptoms, serum thyroxine and TRAb, thyroid ultrasound and orbital computed tomography. Researchers took RNA transcripts and amplified the TCR beta CDR3 regions from them. A set of HTBI primers served as the primers for a first-round RT-PCR of the TCR CDR3. TCRdb reprocessed the multiplex PCR reads with MiXCR, giving one entry per CDR3 protein. The data hold about 98,000 distinct CDR3 sequences, with roughly 40% observed a single time. Study-wide points: In the blood, most expanded thyroid clonotypes above 0.001 appeared as well. Ophthalmopathy could be told apart from stable hyperthyroidism with a 13 V-J model.

This clonotype came up many times. Its matching antigen is unknown. Deletions cut 0 bases from V and 8 bases from J, with 7 bases between. Germline assignment: CDR1 SNHLY and CDR2 FYNNEI. The CDR3 contains 12 residues. Sequencing was done on a sample of peripheral blood or thyroid tissue (not recorded which). This chain connects TRBV2 to TRBJ1-2; D possibly corresponds to TRBD1 (6 bases). The clonotype was recovered from a woman in her 30s with Graves' hyperthyroidism. CDR3 sequence: CASSEAGGGYTF. CDR3 coding DNA: TGTGCCAGCAGTGAAGCGGGGGGCGGCTACACCTTC.